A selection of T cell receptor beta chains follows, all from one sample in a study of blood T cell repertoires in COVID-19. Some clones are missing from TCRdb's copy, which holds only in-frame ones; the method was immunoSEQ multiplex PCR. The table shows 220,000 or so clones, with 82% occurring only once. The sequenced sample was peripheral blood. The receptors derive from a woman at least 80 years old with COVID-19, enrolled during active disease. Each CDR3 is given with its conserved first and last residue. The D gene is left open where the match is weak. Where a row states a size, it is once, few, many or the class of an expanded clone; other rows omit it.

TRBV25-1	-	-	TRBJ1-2	CASSEFGWRAGGYGYTF	TGTGCCAGCAGTGAATTTGGCTGGCGGGCGGGGGGCTATGGCTACACCTTC
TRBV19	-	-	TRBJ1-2	CASTTRQGIYGYTF	TGTGCCAGTACCACCAGGCAGGGGATCTATGGCTACACCTTC
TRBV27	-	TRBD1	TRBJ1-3	CASSLAGTGGNTIYF	TGTGCCAGCAGTTTAGCTGGGACAGGAGGAAACACCATATATTTT
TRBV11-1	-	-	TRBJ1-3	CASSFQGGYTIYF	TGTGCCAGCAGCTTCCAGGGTGGTTACACCATATATTTT
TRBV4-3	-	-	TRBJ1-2	CASSHAGRGSGYTF	TGCGCCAGCAGCCACGCCGGTAGGGGATCTGGCTACACCTTC
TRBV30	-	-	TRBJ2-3	CAWSGELGASTDTQYF	TGTGCCTGGAGTGGGGAGTTGGGGGCTAGCACAGATACGCAGTATTTT
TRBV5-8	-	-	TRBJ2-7	CASSLQGSTYEQYF	TGTGCCAGCAGCTTGCAGGGATCCACCTACGAGCAGTACTTC
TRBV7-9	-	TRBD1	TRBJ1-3	CASSPVRQGGGNTIYF	TGTGCCAGCAGCCCAGTCCGACAGGGGGGAGGAAACACCATATATTTT
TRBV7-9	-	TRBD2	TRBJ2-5	CASSQIAGGPETQYF	TGTGCCAGCAGCCAAATAGCGGGGGGGCCGGAGACCCAGTACTTC
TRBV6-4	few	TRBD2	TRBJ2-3	CASSPLAGAADTQYF	TGTGCCAGCAGTCCCCTGGCGGGAGCTGCAGATACGCAGTATTTT
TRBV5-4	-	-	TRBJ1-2	CASSLPGGPNYGYTF	TGTGCCAGCAGCTTGCCGGGGGGCCCCAACTATGGCTACACCTTC
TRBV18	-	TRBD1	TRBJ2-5	CASSQSTGLFKAQYF	TGTGCCAGCTCACAATCGACAGGGCTATTCAAGGCCCAGTACTTC
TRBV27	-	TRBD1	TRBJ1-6	CASSVRTGSLHF	TGTGCCAGCAGTGTACGGACAGGATCCCTCCACTTT
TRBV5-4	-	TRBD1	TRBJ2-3	CASSRDRPADTQYF	TGTGCCAGCAGCCGGGACAGGCCGGCAGATACGCAGTATTTT
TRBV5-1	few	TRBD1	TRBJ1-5	CASSSTGPNQPQHF	TGCGCCAGCAGCTCGACAGGGCCAAATCAGCCCCAGCATTTT
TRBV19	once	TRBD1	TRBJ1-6	CASSARSGTGNYNSPLHF	TGTGCCAGTAGTGCACGTTCCGGGACAGGCAACTATAATTCACCCCTCCACTTT
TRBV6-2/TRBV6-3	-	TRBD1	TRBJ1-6	CASSNHETGVINSPLHF	TGTGCCAGCAGTAACCACGAGACAGGGGTGATCAATTCACCCCTCCACTTT
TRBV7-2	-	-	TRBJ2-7	CASSDSYEQYF	TGTGCCAGCAGTGACAGCTACGAGCAGTACTTC
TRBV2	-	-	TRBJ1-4	CASSHYEKLFF	TGTGCCAGCAGTCACTATGAAAAACTGTTTTTT
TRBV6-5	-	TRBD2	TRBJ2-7	CASRLLAGSREQYF	TGTGCCAGTAGGCTCCTAGCGGGAAGTAGAGAGCAGTACTTC
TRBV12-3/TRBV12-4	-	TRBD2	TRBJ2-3	CASGTSGMAQYF	TGTGCCAGCGGGACTAGCGGGATGGCGCAGTATTTT
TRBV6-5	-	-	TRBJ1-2	CASRARTADYGYTF	TGTGCCAGCAGGGCCCGGACAGCGGACTATGGCTACACCTTC
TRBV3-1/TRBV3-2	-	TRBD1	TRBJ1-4	CASSHTGTGGPSEKLFF	TGTGCCAGCAGCCATACCGGGACAGGGGGCCCAAGTGAAAAACTGTTTTTT
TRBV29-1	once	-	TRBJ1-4	CSVARESEKLFF	TGCAGCGTCGCCCGAGAATCTGAAAAACTGTTTTTT